Below, 14 T cell receptor beta chains from the same sample are listed, as sequenced in a study of Tregs in tolerant kidney transplant recipients (dated by TCRdb to between 2017 and 2020). Library preparation employed the immunoSEQ multiplex PCR assay. TCRdb provides this immuneACCESS table in a form limited to in-frame rearrangements. Some clones are lacking; in checked studies, under half of them reflect an unresolved V gene, and why the rest are absent is not known. Recorded for this sample are about 240,000 clones; approximately 83% of them occurred a single time. The ten largest clones add up to 0.64% of the sample. Sequenced sample: CD4+ T cells from blood. These receptors originate from a human donor in good health.

The J gene is TRBJ1-1, the V gene TRBV27; perhaps TRBD1 as D (6 bases). This CDR3 comprises 15 residues. V lost 2 bases, J lost 5 bases, and 15 bases lay in between. Germline V CDR1 and CDR2: MNHEY, SMNVEV (reference sequence). The DNA for the CDR3 is TGTGCCAGCAGTTTACTGGAGGGGGGGAGGACTGAAGCTTTCTTT. Protein product: CASSLLEGGRTEAFF.

J is TRBJ2-1 and V is TRBV19; D is perhaps TRBD1 (6 bases). CDR1 and CDR2 (germline): LNHDA, SQIVND (reference sequence). The CDR3 is 20 residues long. The V and J ends lost 5 bases and 0 bases respectively, with 26 bases between them. CDR3: CASSRSVPLGATSSYNEQFF. In nucleotides, the CDR3 is TGTGCCAGTAGTCGATCCGTTCCTCTGGGGGCCACCTCCTCCTACAATGAGCAGTTCTTC.

This chain links TRBV19 with TRBJ1-1; maybe TRBD1 (6 bases). Trimming shortened V by 5 bases and J by 1 base, and 17 bases separated the two germline ends. The germline CDR1 and CDR2 sequences are LNHDA and SQIVND (reference sequence). The CDR3 runs 16 residues. CDR3 nucleotides: TGTGCCAGTAGTTCAAATCCGGGACAACCGAACACTGAAGCTTTCTTT. It codes for CASSSNPGQPNTEAFF.

This chain connects TRBV19 to TRBJ2-1; TRBD1 or TRBD2 may be the D gene (5 bases each). The CDR3 sequence is 16 residues long. Trimming cost V 5 bases and J 0 bases, with 14 bases left between them. Germline V gives CDR1 LNHDA, CDR2 SQIVND (reference sequence). CDR3 in DNA: TGTGCCAGTAGTGGGGGATGGAAGAGCTCCTACAATGAGCAGTTCTTC. It is translated as CASSGGWKSSYNEQFF. Full variable domain (remainder filled in from reference TRBV19 and TRBJ2-1): DGGITQSPKYLFRKEGQNVTLSCEQNLNHDAMYWYRQDPGQGLRLIYYSQIVNDFQKGDIAEGYSVSREKKESFPLTVTSAQKNPTAFYLCASSGGWKSSYNEQFFGPGTRLTVL.

This chain links TRBV18 with TRBJ2-3; maybe TRBD2 (5 bases). V was shortened by 2 bases and J by 2 bases, with 14 bases between the two germline ends. This CDR3 is 16 amino acids long. Germline V gives CDR1 KGHSH, CDR2 LQKENI. In DNA form, the CDR3 reads TGTGCCAGCTCACCATACAGAACAGCGGACACAGATACGCAGTATTTT. Amino acid sequence: CASSPYRTADTDTQYF. Combining the CDR3 with reference TRBV18 and TRBJ2-3 gives the whole variable domain NAGVMQNPRHLVRRRGQEARLRCSPMKGHSHVYWYRQLPEEGLKFMVYLQKENIIDESGMPKERFSAEFPKEGPSILRIQQVVRGDSAAYFCASSPYRTADTDTQYFGPGTRLTVL.

The chain is built from TRBV4-2 and TRBJ2-3; TRBD2 aligns across 8 bases. Germline CDR1 and CDR2: LGHNA and YNFKEQ. With V trimmed by 5 bases and J by 4 bases, 23 bases remained unmatched. This CDR3 has 20 residues. The CDR3 DNA sequence: TGTGCCAGCAGCAACATGTACGGTCGGCGGGTAGCGGGGATTGCAGATACGCAGTATTTT. Translation: CASSNMYGRRVAGIADTQYF.

V is TRBV9 and J is TRBJ1-5; 7 bases are shared with TRBD1. V dropped 4 bases and J dropped 6; count of bases not matched to a gene: 10. This CDR3 comprises 15 residues. Per the germline V gene, CDR1 is SGDLS and CDR2 is YYNGEE. The CDR3 reads CASSQGGRRIQPQHF. The CDR3 DNA reads TGTGCCAGCAGCCAAGGGGGCAGGAGGATTCAGCCCCAGCATTTT.

To note about this clone: The sample holds other DNA sequences that translate to the same CDR3. The gene calls are TRBV7-9 and TRBJ1-6; a weak D match, TRBD1 (5 bases). Trimming removed 3 bases from V and 5 bases from J, with 8 bases in between. CDR1 SEHNR and CDR2 FQNEAQ come from the germline V gene (reference sequence). The CDR3 is 14 residues long. CDR3 sequence: CASSLGRNNSPLHF. The CDR3 bases are TGTGCCAGCAGCTTGGGACGGAATAATTCACCCCTCCACTTT.

This chain joins TRBV27 and TRBJ2-2, with 12 bases that match TRBD2. Trimming took 5 bases from V and 6 from J; bases not matched to a gene: 7. From germline, CDR1 is MNHEY and CDR2 SMNVEV (reference sequence). The CDR3 covers 16 residues. The CDR3 nucleotides are TGTGCCAGCAGTCAACTAGCGGGAGGTCGACCCGGGGAGCTGTTTTTT. The encoded protein is CASSQLAGGRPGELFF.

V and J are TRBV4-1 and TRBJ2-1, with D tentatively TRBD2 (6 bases). The V end was cut by 4 bases, the J end by 0 bases, with 13 bases between. The CDR3 totals 16 residues. From germline, CDR1 is MGHRA and CDR2 YSYEKL. CDR3 protein: CASSPSGLSSYNEQFF. In DNA, the CDR3 is TGCGCCAGCAGCCCGAGCGGGTTGAGCTCCTACAATGAGCAGTTCTTC.

The chain has TRBV6-4 and TRBJ2-1; 11 bases agree with TRBD2. J gave up 9 bases and V 0 bases, and 7 bases lay outside the gene matches. The CDR3 contains 16 residues. Germline V CDR1 and CDR2: MRHNA, SNTAGT. CDR3 nucleotides: TGTGCCAGCAGTGACTCTCGACTAGCGGGATTGGGTGAGCAGTTCTTC. Translating it yields CASSDSRLAGLGEQFF.

With regard to this clone: Other nucleotide sequences from this sample produce the same CDR3. V gene TRBV18 combines with J gene TRBJ1-2; D call uncertain. Trimming left V 3 bases short and J 4 bases short, with 6 bases between. The CDR3 runs to 12 residues. The germline CDR1 and CDR2 sequences are KGHSH and LQKENI. CDR3 DNA sequence: TGTGCCAGCTCACCCCAAGGCTATGGCTACACCTTC. Translating it yields CASSPQGYGYTF. Based on the CDR3 plus reference TRBV18 and TRBJ1-2, the full variable domain is NAGVMQNPRHLVRRRGQEARLRCSPMKGHSHVYWYRQLPEEGLKFMVYLQKENIIDESGMPKERFSAEFPKEGPSILRIQQVVRGDSAAYFCASSPQGYGYTFGSGTRLTVV.

The chain recombines TRBV10-1 with TRBJ1-1, with D perhaps matching TRBD1 (5 bases). V shed 1 base and J shed 1 base, with 22 bases lying between them. Germline lookup yields CDR1 WNHNN and CDR2 SYGVQD (reference sequence). The CDR3 has 19 residues. CDR3 sequence (DNA): TGCGCCAGCAGTGAGTACTCCCCGAGGGACGGCTTGAGGAACACTGAAGCTTTCTTT. Translation gives CASSEYSPRDGLRNTEAFF.

The chain joins TRBV21-1 to TRBJ1-5. TRBV21-1 is designated a pseudogene. The CDR3 is 14 residues long. CDR3 region: CASSAWGAGQPQHF. The DNA for the CDR3 is TGTGCCAGCAGCGCCTGGGGGGCCGGTCAGCCCCAGCATTTT.